Sequencing of this T cell receptor (beta chain) was carried out in a study of cytomegalovirus exposure and HLA in healthy donors. The PCR ran on 60 Vbeta and 13 Jbeta primers. Libraries were prepared by immunoSEQ multiplex PCR; TCRdb keeps only in-frame clonotypes and omits some of them. The data show under 200,000 clones, roughly four fifths seen once. The CDR3 spans 16 residues. CDR1 is MNHEY, CDR2 SVGAGI, per germline. With 1 base removed from V and 6 bases from J, the gap between germline ends came to 18 bases. The chain combines TRBV6-5 with TRBJ1-2, with D unclear. The TCR originated in a male donor in good health and CMV-seropositive. Sequenced sample: PBMCs. CDR3 protein: CASSYFSVSGFNGYTF. As DNA, the CDR3 is TGTGCCAGCAGTTACTTTTCCGTTTCAGGTTTTAATGGCTACACCTTC.